Shown below are 30 T cell receptor beta chains from a single sample sequenced in a study of long-term antiretroviral therapy in people with HIV. Version v3.0 of the immunoSEQ assay ran at survey level. The method was immunoSEQ multiplex PCR; TCRdb's version includes in-frame clones alone and lacks a portion of them. Here the sample spans about 40,000 clones, roughly 87% being singletons. This specimen consisted of unsorted PBMCs, obtained 1 year after starting antiretroviral therapy. Every receptor here comes from a young man with HIV.

The chain carries TRBV5-1 and TRBJ1-1; no clear D. The germline CDR1 and CDR2 sequences are SGHRS and YFSETQ. Trimming pared 0 bases from V and 4 bases from J, leaving 10 bases between. This CDR3 comprises 14 residues. Written as DNA, the CDR3 is TGCGCCAGCAGCTTGGCGGGGTTAGGCACTGAAGCTTTCTTT. As protein: CASSLAGLGTEAFF. Using reference TRBV5-1 and TRBJ1-1 for the parts outside the CDR3, the full variable domain is KAGVTQTPRYLIKTRGQQVTLSCSPISGHRSVSWYQQTPGQGLQFLFEYFSETQRNKGNFPGRFSGRQFSNSRSEMNVSTLELGDSALYLCASSLAGLGTEAFFGQGTRLTVV.

The sample holds one count of this clone. The rearrangement joins TRBV2 to TRBJ2-7; D call uncertain. V dropped 2 bases and J dropped 0 bases, with 8 bases sitting between them. Germline V lookup: CDR1 SNHLY, CDR2 FYNNEI. The CDR3 contains 14 residues. The CDR3 loop is CASSEIFSSYEQYF. DNA for the CDR3: TGTGCCAGCAGTGAAATCTTTAGCTCCTACGAGCAGTACTTC.

This chain connects TRBV6-5 to TRBJ1-1, with D unclear. The CDR3 runs to 13 residues. Per germline, CDR1 MNHEY and CDR2 SVGAGI. With 7 bases removed from V and 0 bases from J, the gap between germline ends came to 9 bases. CDR3 residues: CASNRQVNTEAFF. The CDR3 nucleotides read TGTGCCAGCAATAGGCAGGTGAACACTGAAGCTTTCTTT.

The chain uses TRBV25-1 and TRBJ1-5, with 10 nucleotides matching TRBD1. The CDR3 runs to 16 residues. Germline trimming cut 3 bases from V and 3 bases from J; bases unmatched to any gene: 5. Germline values: CDR1 MGHDK, CDR2 SYGVNS. The CDR3 DNA follows: TGTGCCAGCAGTGATGAGGGACAGGGGTACAATCAGCCCCAGCATTTT. Its protein product is CASSDEGQGYNQPQHF.

The gene calls are TRBV27 and TRBJ1-2, with D perhaps matching TRBD1 (5 bases). Trimming removed 2 bases from V and 5 bases from J, with 12 bases in between. In germline, CDR1 is MNHEY, CDR2 SMNVEV (reference sequence). CDR3 length equals 14 residues. The CDR3: CASSLTGEGYGYTF. CDR3 in DNA: TGTGCCAGCAGTTTAACAGGAGAAGGGTATGGCTACACCTTC.

Worth noting for this clone: This CDR3 is also generated by other DNA sequences in the sample. This rearrangement joins TRBV6-5 to TRBJ2-7; tentatively, D is TRBD1 or TRBD2 (5 bases each). Trimming stripped 0 bases from V and 3 bases from J, with 12 bases between. This CDR3 contains 15 residues. The V gene's germline CDR1 is MNHEY and CDR2 SVGAGI. In DNA form, the CDR3 reads TGTGCCAGCAGTTACTCGGGGACCCCCTACTACGAGCAGTACTTC. It codes for CASSYSGTPYYEQYF.

The genes are TRBV9 and TRBJ2-5, with 8 positions matching TRBD1. CDR1 SGDLS and CDR2 YYNGEE come from the germline V gene. The CDR3 has 16 amino acids. Trimming cost V 0 bases and J 1 base; bases outside gene matches: 5. The DNA for the CDR3 is TGTGCCAGCAGCGTAGGAGGGGACAGGAGCCAAGAGACCCAGTACTTC. It encodes CASSVGGDRSQETQYF.

The chain recombines TRBV23-1 with TRBJ1-2; D is possibly TRBD1 (5 bases). TRBV23-1 is identified as an open reading frame with a role that is uncertain. The V end lost 6 bases, the J end lost 8 bases, and 22 bases lay between the germline ends. This CDR3 is 15 amino acids long. The CDR3 DNA reads TGCGCCAGCAGGCAGACCGGGACGGCAGTCGTCGGCTACACCTTC. Translated: CASRQTGTAVVGYTF.

The chain combines TRBV11-2 with TRBJ1-1; D ambiguous. The CDR3 spans 13 residues. V shed 4 bases and J shed 4 bases, with 10 bases lying between them. CDR1 is SGHAT and CDR2 is FQNNGV in the germline V gene. The CDR3 is CASSSRPGTEAFF. CDR3 in DNA: TGTGCCAGCAGCTCGAGACCGGGCACTGAAGCTTTCTTT.

The chain employs TRBV20-1 and TRBJ2-1, with D unresolved. This CDR3 has 11 residues. V lost 0 bases, J lost 7 bases, and 4 bases lay in between. The germline V gene encodes CDR1 DFQATT and CDR2 SNEGSKA (reference sequence). CDR3 bases: TGCAGTGCTAGAGACAGGAATGAGCAGTTCTTC. This translates into CSARDRNEQFF.

CDR3 DNA: TGCGCCAGCAGCCTCGAGTTAACAGGGGGCACTGAAGCTTTCTTT. It yields the protein CASSLELTGGTEAFF. The rearrangement links TRBV4-1 to TRBJ1-1, with TRBD1 matching 8 bases. CDR1 and CDR2 (germline): MGHRA, YSYEKL. CDR3 length: 15 residues. With 4 bases clipped from V and 4 bases from J, the junction kept 8 bases outside the gene matches.

The chain joins TRBV7-2 to TRBJ2-3; TRBD2 matches at 9 bases. The ends lost 5 bases at V and 6 bases at J; junction bases unmatched: 15. The germline V gene has CDR1 SGHTA and CDR2 FQGNSA. The CDR3 extends over 17 amino acids. CDR3 amino acids: CASSQSGGTILPDTQYF. Written as DNA, the CDR3 is TGTGCCAGCAGCCAAAGCGGGGGGACTATCCTCCCGGATACGCAGTATTTT.

This clone came up a few times. The J gene is TRBJ2-7, the V gene TRBV27; D may be TRBD1 or TRBD2 (7 bases each). Deletions cut 3 bases from V and 2 bases from J, with 14 bases between. Germline CDR1 MNHEY, CDR2 SMNVEV (reference sequence). The CDR3 runs 15 residues. This CDR3 reads CASSLVAGGAYEQYF. CDR3 nucleotide sequence: TGTGCCAGCAGTTTGGTAGCAGGGGGGGCCTACGAGCAGTACTTC.

J is TRBJ2-3 and V is TRBV19; 9 nucleotides agree with TRBD2. Germline V CDR1 and CDR2: LNHDA, SQIVND (reference sequence). Trimming removed 6 bases from V and 6 bases from J; junction bases left unmatched: 7. CDR3 length equals 14 residues. The CDR3 loop reads CASRPGTSYDTQYF. For the CDR3, the DNA is TGTGCCAGTAGACCCGGGACTAGCTACGATACGCAGTATTTT.

This clone was seen only once. This chain joins TRBV27 and TRBJ1-1; a possible D gene is TRBD1 (6 bases). Per the germline V gene, CDR1 is MNHEY and CDR2 is SMNVEV (reference sequence). The germline V and J ends were trimmed by 5 bases and 1 base, with 8 bases remaining between them. The length of the CDR3 is 13 residues. For the CDR3, the DNA is TGTGCCAGCAGTAGGGGACAGAACACTGAAGCTTTCTTT. Protein sequence: CASSRGQNTEAFF.

This chain connects TRBV6-6 to TRBJ1-1, with D uncertain. The ends were cut back, 9 bases at V and 6 bases at J, with 8 bases in the middle. Germline-derived CDR1 and CDR2 are MNHNY and SVGAGI (reference sequence). The CDR3 spans 10 residues. CDR3: CASLSAEAFF. DNA for the CDR3: TGTGCCAGTCTATCCGCTGAAGCTTTCTTT.

This clone has more than one count but fewer than ten. This chain links TRBV18 with TRBJ1-5, with TRBD1 matching 10 bases. The CDR3 spans 15 residues. The germline gives CDR1 KGHSH, CDR2 LQKENI. V lost 3 bases to trimming and J lost 5 bases; unmatched junction nucleotides: 4. This CDR3 is CASSPGTGVDQPQHF. In DNA, the CDR3 is TGTGCCAGCTCACCCGGGACAGGGGTCGATCAGCCCCAGCATTTT.

V is TRBV13 and J is TRBJ1-2; tentative D call: TRBD1 (6 bases). The germline V gene has CDR1 PRHDT and CDR2 FYEKMQ (reference sequence). There are 15 residues in the CDR3. The V end lost 0 bases, the J end lost 5 bases, and 13 bases lay between the germline ends. The CDR3 bases are TGTGCCAGCAGCTTAGGAGGAGGGGGTTCTTATGGCTACACCTTC. Its protein is CASSLGGGGSYGYTF.

This clone was recorded once. The rearrangement uses TRBV5-1 and TRBJ1-3; maybe TRBD1 (5 bases). The CDR3 is 15 residues long. V was pared by 4 bases and J by 2 bases, with 13 bases between. The germline gives CDR1 SGHRS, CDR2 YFSETQ. The CDR3, as DNA: TGCGCCAGCAGCCCAGGGTCCCCGGCTGGAAACACCATATATTTT. Translated, it gives CASSPGSPAGNTIYF.

This chain connects TRBV10-3 to TRBJ2-2; 7 nucleotides match TRBD1. The junction had 5 bases not matched to a gene; V was cut back by 10 bases and J by 0 bases. This CDR3 spans 14 amino acids. Germline V CDR1 and CDR2: ENHRY, SYGVKD. In nucleotides, the CDR3 is TGTGCCAGCGCCGACAGGGCGAACACCGGGGAGCTGTTTTTT. Translating gives CASADRANTGELFF.

This sequence joins TRBV6-5 and TRBJ2-7; the match to TRBD2 covers 7 bases. This CDR3 is built from 13 residues. V dropped 6 bases and J dropped 6; count of bases not matched to a gene: 8. The germline CDR1 and CDR2 sequences are MNHEY and SVGAGI. This chain's CDR3 is CASRPGGLGEQYF. As DNA, the CDR3 is TGTGCCAGCAGACCCGGGGGGTTGGGCGAGCAGTACTTC.

This clone was found once. This rearrangement joins TRBV7-2 to TRBJ1-3; possible D gene TRBD1, 5 bases. This CDR3 is built from 15 residues. The germline gives CDR1 SGHTA, CDR2 FQGNSA. Between the trimmed V and J ends, which lost 5 bases and 0 bases, there was a span of 11 bases. The CDR3 sequence is CASSQDSSSGNTIYF. CDR3 nucleotide sequence: TGTGCCAGCAGCCAAGACAGCAGCTCTGGAAACACCATATATTTT. The full variable domain, with the rest looked up from reference TRBV7-2 and TRBJ1-3, is GAGVSQSPSNKVTEKGKDVELRCDPISGHTALYWYRQSLGQGLEFLIYFQGNSAPDKSGLPSDRFSAERTGGSVSTLTIQRTQQEDSAVYLCASSQDSSSGNTIYFGEGSWLTVV.

The sample holds one count of this clone. The V call is TRBV5-1, the J call TRBJ2-7; 12 positions agree with TRBD1. Germline CDR1 SGHRS, CDR2 YFSETQ. The V gene end was trimmed by 3 bases and the J gene end by 10 bases; junction bases not matched to a gene: 5. This CDR3 has 13 residues. CDR3: CASSWGQGANQYF. The CDR3 DNA reads TGCGCCAGCAGCTGGGGACAGGGGGCGAACCAGTACTTC.

The V and J genes are TRBV2 and TRBJ2-1; D gene uncertain. This CDR3 spans 16 amino acids. In germline, CDR1 is SNHLY, CDR2 FYNNEI. The germline V and J ends were trimmed by 2 bases and 3 bases, with 14 bases remaining between them. DNA for the CDR3: TGTGCCAGCAGTGAAATTGGTCCAGGCATCTACAATGAGCAGTTCTTC. Protein sequence: CASSEIGPGIYNEQFF.

V gene TRBV27 combines with J gene TRBJ2-2; D uncertain. CDR3 length: 13 residues. The germline V gene encodes CDR1 MNHEY and CDR2 SMNVEV (reference sequence). Trimming shortened V by 5 bases and J by 6 bases, and 10 bases separated the two germline ends. CDR3 amino acids: CASSHVYPGELFF. CDR3 in DNA: TGTGCCAGCAGTCACGTGTACCCCGGGGAGCTGTTTTTT.

This rearrangement joins TRBV11-2 to TRBJ2-2, with 8 bases identical to TRBD1. V dropped 3 bases and J dropped 7; count of bases not matched to a gene: 10. Germline V gene lookup returns CDR1 SGHAT and CDR2 FQNNGV. This CDR3 comprises 16 residues. The CDR3 DNA reads as TGTGCCAGCAGCTTCCCAACCCAGGGGGCAAACGGGGAGCTGTTTTTT. Its protein product is CASSFPTQGANGELFF.

The chain is built from TRBV4-3 and TRBJ1-2; 9 positions agree with TRBD1. V trimming: 5 bases; J trimming: 1 base; junction bases outside the gene matches: 8. The CDR3 loop spans 16 amino acids. Germline assignment: CDR1 LGHNA and CDR2 YSLEER. In nucleotides, the CDR3 is TGCGCCAGCAGCACGTCCGGGACAGGGAATAACTATGGCTACACCTTC. This gives the protein CASSTSGTGNNYGYTF.

V gene TRBV28 combines with J gene TRBJ2-5, with no clear D. Germline assignment: CDR1 MDHEN and CDR2 SYDVKM. CDR3 length equals 12 residues. Trimming pared 8 bases from V and 5 bases from J, leaving 12 bases between. The CDR3 loop is CASGPEEETQYF. The CDR3 DNA is TGTGCCAGCGGACCGGAAGAGGAGACCCAGTACTTC.

The V gene is TRBV5-1, the J gene TRBJ2-6, with TRBD1 matching over 7 bases. V lost 4 bases, J lost 0 bases, and 10 bases stayed unmatched. The germline V gene encodes CDR1 SGHRS and CDR2 YFSETQ. This CDR3 is 18 amino acids long. CDR3 sequence reads: CASSPEGGRSSGANVLTF. As DNA, the CDR3 is TGCGCCAGCAGCCCGGAAGGGGGCAGGAGCTCTGGGGCCAACGTCCTGACTTTC.

The chain joins TRBV28 to TRBJ2-5, with a tentative D call TRBD1 (6 bases). CDR3 size: 15 residues. Germline CDR1 and CDR2: MDHEN and SYDVKM. Between the trimmed V and J ends, which lost 3 bases and 2 bases, there was a span of 13 bases. The CDR3 nucleotides are TGTGCCAGCAGTTTCCTGACAGGACCGCAAGAGACCCAGTACTTC. Translating it yields CASSFLTGPQETQYF.